This TCR beta chain was found in a study of blood T cell repertoires in COVID-19 (dated by TCRdb to 2020 to 2022). Turning to the overall study: The collaborator samples originated in the United States, Italy and Spain and spanned the acute and convalescent phases of COVID-19. Subjects who had been exposed to COVID-19, were actively infected with it, or had recovered from it provided the deeply sampled blood TCRbeta repertoires that made up the dataset. HLA class I and class II types, where available, came from metadata supplied by the sample provider rather than from assay-based typing. The repertoires were released in a freely available public database meant as a resource for research on the immune response to SARS-CoV-2. Nearly every sample came with metadata listing a de-identified subject ID, COVID-19 status, age in years and sex. Samples came from the ongoing ImmuneRACE study (first 160 participants) plus 1,254 subjects from 6 global collaborators. The material from the prospective study consisted of cDNA or gDNA derived from T cells, B-cell-depleted T cells, or PBMCs. Study-level results and caveats: How much clinical and demographic metadata was included differed by source and by participant, and the metadata was provided uncurated.

V was cut back by 7 bases and J by 4 bases, leaving a gap of 10 bases between them. From a lookup of the germline V gene, CDR1 and CDR2 are SQVTM and ANQGSEA. The CDR3 holds 11 amino acids from the cysteine to the phenylalanine. The read is trimmed to its CDR3 DNA, 33 bases read in frame from base 1. TCRbeta CDR3 regions were amplified from genomic DNA using the immunoSEQ Assay, a bias-controlled multiplex PCR. Per the source publication's procedure: Nucleated cell counts per sample were estimated from amplification of reference gene primers within the assay. Sequence reads were collapsed and filtered to measure the absolute abundance of every unique TCRbeta CDR3 rearrangement. Productive Simpson clonality was computed per sample as the square root of Simpson's diversity index over productive rearrangements. Sourced from immuneACCESS, this table was stored by TCRdb with only in-frame sequences that have V and J called. A share of the clones is absent; for the studies checked, an unresolved V gene accounts for under half, and the remainder has no known explanation. Clone size and V and J calls were adopted from that table, with D and trimming inferred from the DNA. The table for this sample lists roughly 140,000 clones; 82% of them were counted only once. The top ten constitute about 4% of the sample.

In regard to this clone: Its antigen remains unidentified. The input lacks base qualities; no much larger clone sits a single base away.

Each collaborating institution followed its own protocols to collect whole blood in K2EDTA tubes. For TCRbeta analysis, collaborators shipped samples in one of three forms: frozen whole blood, isolated PBMCs, or DNA extracted from either of those sample types. Source material: peripheral blood. The chain links TRBV29-1 with TRBJ1-2, with the D gene not clear enough to name. The TCR comes from a woman of 80 years or more with acute or convalescent COVID-19. In nucleotide form, the sequence is TGCAGCGGTGAGGCGGCCTATGGCTACACCTTC. Its amino acids are CSGEAAYGYTF.